One and the same sample provided the 31 T cell receptor beta chains below, sequenced in a study of human T cells and chemical hapten exposure. This sample's time point: patch test 1, 2 weeks after DPC sensitization. This sample's treatment: therapeutic diphenylcyclopropenone sensitization with weekly scalp DPC. TCRdb passed the RACE reads through MiXCR, listing each CDR3 protein once. Here the sample spans around 71,000 distinct CDR3 sequences, 9.8% being singletons. Specimen: whole blood, collected in connection with sensitization to the hapten diphenylcyclopropenone (DPC). The origin of the receptors is a woman aged 40 to 49 with alopecia areata. Some clones in this sample may be carry-over from other donors' samples.

This clonotype was seen repeatedly, ten times or more. The V and J genes are TRBV18 and TRBJ2-7, with TRBD1 identical over 7 bases. The J segment lost 2 bases and the V segment lost 4 bases, leaving 8 bases of the junction unmatched. The germline gives CDR1 KGHSH, CDR2 LQKENI. The CDR3 is 15 residues long. The CDR3 region is CASSLSGTVTYEQYF. CDR3 DNA sequence: TGTGCCAGCTCACTCTCCGGGACAGTGACCTACGAGCAGTACTTC.

This clonotype was recorded many times. The CDR3 bases are TGTGCCAGCAGCTTATACGGGGGGCTCGGATATGGCTACACCTTC. Translated, it gives CASSLYGGLGYGYTF. V gene TRBV11-2 combines with J gene TRBJ1-2, with D tentatively TRBD1 (6 bases). Germline V gene data show CDR1 as SGHAT and CDR2 as FQNNGV. CDR3 length equals 15 residues. V lost 2 bases to trimming and J lost 5 bases, with 15 bases between them.

The chain couples TRBV6-5 to TRBJ1-5; D gene unclear. This CDR3 comprises 15 residues. V lost 4 bases and J lost 7, with 17 bases in between. Germline CDR1 is MNHEY and CDR2 is SVGAGI. The CDR3 is CASSSLGREGQPQHF. Written as DNA, the CDR3 is TGTGCCAGCAGTTCCTTAGGGAGGGAAGGACAGCCCCAGCATTTT.

Ten or more counts support this clonotype. The chain carries TRBV5-8 and TRBJ1-1; D not resolved. The CDR3 is 12 amino acids. Germline CDR1 reads SGHTS; CDR2 reads YDEGEE. The V end lost 3 bases, the J end lost 4 bases, and 7 bases lay between the germline ends. In DNA form, the CDR3 reads TGTGCCAGCAGCTGGGGTGCCACTGAAGCTTTCTTT. Its protein product is CASSWGATEAFF.

This clonotype was counted at least ten times. This chain links TRBV3-1 with TRBJ1-2; the D is unclear. This CDR3 is 14 amino acids long. CDR1 is LGHDT and CDR2 is YNNKEL in the germline V gene (reference sequence). Trimming cost V 3 bases and J 6 bases, with 14 bases left between them. CDR3 DNA sequence: TGTGCCAGCAGCCAGACCGGCGTTTCGAATGGCTACACCTTC. This codes for CASSQTGVSNGYTF.

This clonotype was counted a few times. The V call is TRBV20-1, the J call TRBJ1-5; 10 positions match TRBD1. The germline V gene has CDR1 DFQATT and CDR2 SNEGSKA (reference sequence). This CDR3 comprises 14 residues. Trimming at V came to 4 bases and at J to 4 bases, leaving 4 bases not matched to a gene. This chain's CDR3 is CSAKRDRGNQPQHF. The CDR3 bases are TGCAGTGCTAAAAGGGACAGGGGAAATCAGCCCCAGCATTTT.

This clonotype was counted only a few times. The V gene is TRBV20-1, the J gene TRBJ1-1; 7 positions match TRBD1. Germline CDR1 is DFQATT and CDR2 is SNEGSKA (reference sequence). This CDR3 region has 11 residues. With 5 bases clipped from V and 8 bases from J, the junction kept 5 bases outside the gene matches. CDR3 nucleotide sequence: TGCAGTGCTGGGACAGCCGAAGAAGCTTTCTTT. Amino acids: CSAGTAEEAFF.

This clonotype has ten or more counts. The chain joins TRBV5-5 to TRBJ1-5; TRBD1 matches at 9 bases. CDR1 SGHKS and CDR2 YYEKEE come from the germline V gene (reference sequence). CDR3 length: 16 residues. V was clipped by 0 bases and J by 7 bases; unmatched bases: 8. CDR3 region: CASSLATGGVGQPQHF. In DNA, the CDR3 is TGTGCCAGCAGCTTGGCTACAGGGGGCGTAGGACAGCCCCAGCATTTT.

In its sample, this clonotype was seen many times. V gene TRBV18 combines with J gene TRBJ1-3; D not resolved. From germline, CDR1 is KGHSH and CDR2 LQKENI. This CDR3 has 15 residues. Trimming stripped 1 base from V and 2 bases from J, with 9 bases between. For the CDR3, the DNA is TGTGCCAGCTCACCACAAGAGGGCACTGGAAACACCATATATTTT. Protein product: CASSPQEGTGNTIYF.

This clonotype showed up many times. This chain uses TRBV7-2 with TRBJ2-5, with D possibly matching TRBD2 (6 bases). The ends were cut back, 6 bases at V and 2 bases at J, with 16 bases in the middle. The CDR3 totals 15 residues. Germline lookup yields CDR1 SGHTA and CDR2 FQGNSA. The CDR3 protein is CASSKTRRGQETQYF. In nucleotides, the CDR3 is TGTGCCAGCAGTAAGACTAGACGAGGGCAAGAGACCCAGTACTTC.

The sample holds many counts of this clonotype. The chain joins TRBV10-3 to TRBJ2-3; 8 positions agree with TRBD2. There are 13 residues in the CDR3. Germline lookup yields CDR1 ENHRY and CDR2 SYGVKD. Trimming removed 6 bases from V and 6 bases from J; junction bases left unmatched: 5. The CDR3 coding sequence is TGTGCCATCAGCGGACTAGCTAGGGATACGCAGTATTTT. Translation: CAISGLARDTQYF.

This clonotype turned up a few times. The chain combines TRBV19 with TRBJ1-1; TRBD1 is a possible D gene (5 bases). V was cut by 2 bases and J by 4 bases, with 14 bases left in between. CDR1 is LNHDA and CDR2 is SQIVND in the germline V gene (reference sequence). This CDR3 has 15 amino acids. The CDR3 here is CASSIRRGMGTEAFF. CDR3 in DNA: TGTGCCAGTAGTATAAGGAGGGGTATGGGCACTGAAGCTTTCTTT.

In its sample, this clonotype was seen many times. The chain combines TRBV7-2 with TRBJ2-5; 8 nucleotides align to TRBD1. Germline-derived CDR1 and CDR2 are SGHTA and FQGNSA. The CDR3 spans 17 residues. Unmatched junction bases numbered 13, after V lost 3 bases and J lost 4 bases. The CDR3, as DNA: TGTGCCAGCAGCTTCCCGGAGGGCAGGGGGCTTACAGAGACCCAGTACTTC. This gives the protein CASSFPEGRGLTETQYF.

As for this clonotype: A single base separates this from a much larger clone, so it may be a read error. CDR3 sequence: CASSFGTGGRNSPLHF. CDR3 sequence (DNA): TGCGCCAGCAGCTTCGGGACAGGGGGCCGAAATTCACCCCTCCACTTT. The J gene is TRBJ1-6, the V gene TRBV5-1, with 12 bases lining up with TRBD1. Germline CDR1 and CDR2: SGHRS and YFSETQ. The junction had 4 bases not matched to a gene; V was cut back by 2 bases and J by 7 bases. The CDR3 extends over 16 amino acids.

This clonotype was seen ten or more times. The chain has TRBV20-1 and TRBJ1-6; D unclear. Germline lookup yields CDR1 DFQATT and CDR2 SNEGSKA (reference sequence). Trimming removed 1 base at V and 4 bases at J, with 17 bases between. This CDR3 is 17 amino acids long. Written as DNA, the CDR3 is TGCAGTGCTAGAGCCCAGGCGAACCTTTTTTATAATTCACCCCTCCACTTT. Its protein is CSARAQANLFYNSPLHF.

This clonotype was seen ten or more times. The chain recombines TRBV30 with TRBJ2-5; TRBD2 agrees at 8 bases. The CDR3 is 16 residues long. V lost 2 bases to trimming and J lost 2 bases; unmatched junction nucleotides: 10. The V gene's germline CDR1 is GTSNPN and CDR2 SVGIG (reference sequence). CDR3 protein: CAWSRIAGTTQETQYF. CDR3 in DNA: TGTGCCTGGAGTCGTATAGCGGGGACAACGCAAGAGACCCAGTACTTC.

This clonotype was recorded at least ten times. The CDR3 is CATSDSQGTYNEQFF. The DNA for the CDR3 is TGTGCCACCAGTGATAGTCAGGGGACCTACAATGAGCAGTTCTTC. V gene TRBV24-1 combines with J gene TRBJ2-1; maybe TRBD1 (6 bases). Trimming stripped 3 bases from V and 2 bases from J, with 10 bases between. This CDR3 has 15 residues. From germline, CDR1 is KGHDR and CDR2 SFDVKD.

This clonotype was counted many times. V usage is TRBV20-1 and J usage is TRBJ1-6; 11 bases agree with TRBD1. Per the germline V gene, CDR1 is DFQATT and CDR2 is SNEGSKA (reference sequence). Losses at the gene ends were 5 bases for V and 6 bases for J; bases not matched to a gene: 6. The CDR3 is 15 amino acids. CDR3 region: CSASDRGQGNSPLHF. CDR3 bases: TGCAGTGCTTCGGACAGGGGGCAGGGTAATTCACCCCTCCACTTT.

This clonotype was counted a few times. The rearrangement links TRBV3-1 to TRBJ2-3, with a weak D call TRBD1 (5 bases). The CDR3 runs 18 residues. Germline V gives CDR1 LGHDT, CDR2 YNNKEL (reference sequence). Trimming removed 0 bases at V and 0 bases at J, with 16 bases between. Written as DNA, the CDR3 is TGTGCCAGCAGCCAAGAAATAAGTGGGGCAACTAGCACAGATACGCAGTATTTT. It translates to CASSQEISGATSTDTQYF.

The gene calls are TRBV20-1 and TRBJ1-2; 7 bases are a match to TRBD1. The CDR3 is 13 residues long. Looked up from germline, CDR1 is DFQATT and CDR2 is SNEGSKA (reference sequence). With 6 bases clipped from V and 0 bases from J, the junction kept 4 bases outside the gene matches. As DNA, the CDR3 is TGCAGTGCCAAGACAGGGACTAACTATGGCTACACCTTC. Encoded protein: CSAKTGTNYGYTF.

Points on this clonotype: This may arise from a read error, as a much more abundant clone is one base away. This chain connects TRBV6-2 or TRBV6-3 to TRBJ1-2, with D perhaps TRBD1 (5 bases). Germline loops: CDR1 MNHEY, CDR2 SVGEGT. The germline V and J ends were trimmed by 7 bases and 4 bases, with 16 bases remaining between them. The CDR3 is made up of 14 amino acids. The CDR3 loop is CASTQQRGGYGYTF. In DNA form, the CDR3 reads TGTGCCAGCACCCAACAACGGGGCGGCTATGGCTACACCTTC.

This chain uses TRBV15 with TRBJ2-2; D uncertain. Deletions cut 0 bases from V and 1 base from J, with 3 bases between. Germline V CDR1 and CDR2: LNHNV, YYDKDF (reference sequence). The CDR3 runs to 14 residues. CDR3 loop: CATSRDRNTGELFF. As DNA, the CDR3 is TGTGCCACCAGCAGAGATCGGAACACCGGGGAGCTGTTTTTT. The full variable domain, in which reference TRBV15 and TRBJ2-2 provide the parts outside the CDR3, is DAMVIQNPRYQVTQFGKPVTLSCSQTLNHNVMYWYQQKSSQAPKLLFHYYDKDFNNEADTPDNFQSRRPNTSFCFLDIRSPGLGDTAMYLCATSRDRNTGELFFGEGSRLTVL.

This clonotype was detected many times. In nucleotides, the CDR3 is TGCAGCGTTACGGGACGGATGAACACTGAAGCTTTCTTT. It translates to CSVTGRMNTEAFF. The chain uses TRBV29-1 and TRBJ1-1, with D tentatively TRBD1 (5 bases). The CDR3 runs to 13 residues. Germline assignment: CDR1 SQVTM and CDR2 ANQGSEA. Trimming removed 5 bases at V and 0 bases at J, with 10 bases between.

This clonotype was seen many times. V gene TRBV7-2 combines with J gene TRBJ2-7; 12 bases match TRBD2. The length of the CDR3 is 16 residues. The ends lost 1 base at V and 2 bases at J; junction bases unmatched: 3. CDR1 and CDR2 (germline): SGHTA, FQGNSA. For the CDR3, the DNA is TGTGCCAGCAGCTTAGGGACTAGCGGGGCCGCCTACGAGCAGTACTTC. This gives the protein CASSLGTSGAAYEQYF.

The V gene is TRBV3-1, the J gene TRBJ1-4; weak D call: TRBD1 (5 bases). Trimming cost V 1 base and J 0 bases, with 9 bases left between them. In germline, CDR1 is LGHDT, CDR2 YNNKEL (reference sequence). This CDR3 contains 16 residues. The CDR3 sequence: CASSQALTATNEKLFF. The CDR3, as DNA: TGTGCCAGCAGCCAAGCCCTGACAGCAACTAATGAAAAACTGTTTTTT.

The chain joins TRBV20-1 to TRBJ2-7; 8 bases map to TRBD2. The CDR3 runs to 14 residues. CDR1 is DFQATT, CDR2 SNEGSKA, per germline (reference sequence). V lost 6 bases, J lost 3 bases, and 10 bases stayed unmatched. The CDR3 loop reads CSAEIAGQIYEQYF. The CDR3 DNA sequence: TGCAGTGCGGAGATAGCGGGACAAATCTACGAGCAGTACTTC.

This clonotype was detected ten times or more. The chain uses TRBV12-3 or TRBV12-4 and TRBJ1-2; D unresolved. Trimming shortened V by 5 bases and J by 3 bases, and 10 bases separated the two germline ends. The CDR3 totals 13 residues. The CDR3 reads CASSPDRHYGYTF. The DNA for the CDR3 is TGTGCCAGCAGTCCAGACCGACACTATGGCTACACCTTC.

This clonotype has a handful of counts. The V call is TRBV6-5, the J call TRBJ2-6, with D perhaps being TRBD1 or TRBD2 (5 bases each). Trimming removed 4 bases from V and 4 bases from J, with 11 bases in between. Germline V gene data show CDR1 as MNHEY and CDR2 as SVGAGI. The CDR3 consists of 15 residues. This CDR3 reads CASSSGGGGANVLTF. The CDR3 nucleotides are TGTGCCAGCAGTTCTGGGGGTGGAGGGGCCAACGTCCTGACTTTC.

This clonotype has at least ten counts. The rearrangement uses TRBV29-1 and TRBJ1-1; possible D gene TRBD1, 6 bases. The CDR3 covers 15 residues. The V end was cut by 8 bases, the J end by 0 bases, with 19 bases between. Germline V gene data show CDR1 as SQVTM and CDR2 as ANQGSEA. The CDR3 region is CSHSGVLGMNTEAFF. CDR3 DNA: TGCAGCCATTCAGGGGTCCTGGGTATGAACACTGAAGCTTTCTTT.

This clonotype was counted ten times or more. The V and J genes are TRBV6-5 and TRBJ2-7; D is perhaps TRBD1 (5 bases). Trimming took 3 bases from V and 0 from J, leaving 21 bases between them. The CDR3 is 18 amino acids. Germline V lookup: CDR1 MNHEY, CDR2 SVGAGI. CDR3 region: CASSYGLSARESSYEQYF. CDR3 nucleotide sequence: TGTGCCAGCAGTTATGGTCTTTCGGCCAGGGAAAGCTCCTACGAGCAGTACTTC.

This chain connects TRBV2 to TRBJ2-5, with D tentatively TRBD2 (6 bases). The germline gives CDR1 SNHLY, CDR2 FYNNEI. The CDR3 extends over 14 amino acids. The ends were cut back, 4 bases at V and 5 bases at J, with 14 bases in the middle. In DNA, the CDR3 is TGTGCCAGCAGTGTGGCGTTAGGAGGGGAGACCCAGTACTTC. Protein: CASSVALGGETQYF.